Sequencing of this T cell receptor beta chain was carried out in a study of T cells expressing NK-cell markers. Study in general: Just one sequenced donor of eight was HCMV-seronegative, while seven were seropositive.

The germline gives CDR1 SGHNT, CDR2 YYREEE (reference sequence). The length of the CDR3 is 15 residues. TCRdb reprocessed the 5' RACE reads, with one entry per CDR3 protein and no DNA. The repertoire shows 440,000 or so distinct CDR3 sequences; the top ten hold 7.3%. V gene TRBV5-4 combines with J gene TRBJ1-6. The sequencing sample was made of blood T cells: a sorted CD56 or NKG2C T cell subset, CD4+ or CD8+ T cells, or bulk PBMC T cells (not recorded which). The receptor comes from a woman aged 18 to 69 in good health. The CDR3 region is CASSLDSYYNSPLHF.